This paragraph covers one TCR beta chain sequence. Its antigen is currently unknown. The data originate from a study of T cell repertoires in cytomegalovirus infection. Study in general: Both recently identified HLA-C-restricted and well-studied HLA-B-restricted CMV epitopes were used in the study. An indication of both CMV infection and matching HLA type came from public TCR beta signatures.

TCRdb analysed the reads with MiXCR anew, one entry per CDR3 protein. Of about 890,000 distinct CDR3 sequences listed, around 30% were seen once; the top ten hold about 14%. Broader study findings: Identification of carriers of CMV plus the relevant HLA was achieved through cumulative public TCR beta family frequency. Within the response measured ex vivo, HLA-C-restricted CMV-specific TCR beta clonotypes were dominant.

This clonotype was obtained from a human donor in good health (CMV status not recorded). Some clones in this sample may be carry-over from other donors' samples. The material sequenced was cultured CD8+ T cells from PBMCs, taken from culture after CMV antigen stimulation.

CDR3: CASSSSPPRGRRYTEAFF. In DNA, the CDR3 is TGTGCCAGCAGTTCATCCCCCCCCAGGGGGCGCAGGTACACTGAAGCTTTCTTT. The rearrangement uses TRBV27 and TRBJ1-1; TRBD1 agrees at 8 bases. Germline trimming cut 4 bases from V and 3 bases from J; bases unmatched to any gene: 16. The CDR3 has 18 residues. Germline lookup yields CDR1 MNHEY and CDR2 SMNVEV (reference sequence).